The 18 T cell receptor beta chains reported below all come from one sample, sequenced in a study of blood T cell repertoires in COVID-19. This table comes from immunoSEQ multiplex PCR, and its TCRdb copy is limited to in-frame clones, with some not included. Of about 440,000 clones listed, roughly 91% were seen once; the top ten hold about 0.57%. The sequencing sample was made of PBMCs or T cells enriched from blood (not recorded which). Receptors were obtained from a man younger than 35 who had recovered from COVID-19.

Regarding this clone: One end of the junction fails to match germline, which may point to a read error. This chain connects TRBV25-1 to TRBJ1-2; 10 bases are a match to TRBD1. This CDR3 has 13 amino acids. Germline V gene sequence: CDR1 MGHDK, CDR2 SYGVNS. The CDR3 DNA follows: TGTGCCAGCAACCGACAGGGGGCACTCTCCTGGAGGTTC. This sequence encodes CASNRQGALSWRF.

CDR3 sequence: CATSRRKEINEQFF. CDR3 sequence (DNA): TGTGCCACCAGCAGACGCAAAGAGATTAATGAGCAGTTCTTC. J is TRBJ2-1 and V is TRBV15; no reliable D call. Trimming removed 2 bases from V and 7 bases from J, with 12 bases in between. Germline V gene data show CDR1 as LNHNV and CDR2 as YYDKDF (reference sequence). This CDR3 is built from 14 residues.

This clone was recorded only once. DNA for the CDR3: TGTGCCTGGAGTGTTAGGTCGGGACTAGCGGTCTACGAGCAGTACTTC. Translating it yields CAWSVRSGLAVYEQYF. The chain recombines TRBV30 with TRBJ2-7; 11 bases line up with TRBD2. V lost 0 bases to trimming and J lost 3 bases; unmatched junction nucleotides: 7. Germline CDR1 reads GTSNPN; CDR2 reads SVGIG (reference sequence). The CDR3 has 16 amino acids.

The CDR3 nucleotides read TGTGCCAGCAGCCCCCGGACAGGGGATTTTGTAGAGACCCAGTACTTC. This codes for CASSPRTGDFVETQYF. The V call is TRBV3-1 (or the pseudogene TRBV3-2), the J call TRBJ2-5, with TRBD1 matching 9 bases. The CDR3 loop spans 16 amino acids. Germline loops: CDR1 LGHDT, CDR2 YNNKEL (reference sequence). After removal of 4 bases from V and 4 bases from J, the junction contained 10 bases not matched to a gene.

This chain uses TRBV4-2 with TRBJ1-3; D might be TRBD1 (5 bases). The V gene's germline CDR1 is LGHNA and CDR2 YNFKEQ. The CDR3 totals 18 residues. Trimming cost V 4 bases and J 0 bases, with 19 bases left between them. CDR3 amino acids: CASSLGWGREGSGNTIYF. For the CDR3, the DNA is TGTGCCAGCAGCCTCGGTTGGGGGAGGGAAGGCTCTGGAAACACCATATATTTT.

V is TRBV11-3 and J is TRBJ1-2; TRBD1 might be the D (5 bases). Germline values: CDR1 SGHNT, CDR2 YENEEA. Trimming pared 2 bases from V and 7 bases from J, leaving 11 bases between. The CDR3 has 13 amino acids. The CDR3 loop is CASSLTGRSGYTF. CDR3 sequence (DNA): TGTGCCAGCAGCTTAACAGGACGGAGTGGCTACACCTTC.

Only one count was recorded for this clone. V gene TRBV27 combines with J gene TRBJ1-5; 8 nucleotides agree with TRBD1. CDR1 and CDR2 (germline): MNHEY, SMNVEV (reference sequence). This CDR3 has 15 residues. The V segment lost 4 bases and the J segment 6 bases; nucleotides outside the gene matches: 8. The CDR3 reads CASSSIQGAGQPQHF. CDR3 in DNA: TGTGCCAGCAGTTCAATCCAGGGGGCCGGTCAGCCCCAGCATTTT.

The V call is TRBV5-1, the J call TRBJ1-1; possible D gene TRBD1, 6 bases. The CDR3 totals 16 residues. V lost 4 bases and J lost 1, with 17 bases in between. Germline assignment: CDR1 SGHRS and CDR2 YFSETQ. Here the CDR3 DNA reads TGCGCCAGCAGCCCCATGCAATTGGGGGCGAACACTGAAGCTTTCTTT. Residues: CASSPMQLGANTEAFF.

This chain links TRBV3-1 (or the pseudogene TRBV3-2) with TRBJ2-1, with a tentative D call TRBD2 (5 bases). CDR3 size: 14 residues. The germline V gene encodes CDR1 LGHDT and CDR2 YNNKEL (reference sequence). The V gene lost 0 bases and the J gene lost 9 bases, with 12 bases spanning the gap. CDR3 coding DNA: TGTGCCAGCAGCCAAGATAGGACCGCGGGTGAGCAGTTCTTC. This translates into CASSQDRTAGEQFF.

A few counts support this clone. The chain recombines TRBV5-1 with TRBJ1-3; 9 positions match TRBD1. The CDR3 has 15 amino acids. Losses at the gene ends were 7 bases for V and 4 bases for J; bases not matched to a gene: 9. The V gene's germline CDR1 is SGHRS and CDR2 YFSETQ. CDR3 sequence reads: CASGKQGADGNTIYF. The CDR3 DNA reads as TGCGCCAGCGGAAAACAGGGGGCGGACGGAAACACCATATATTTT.

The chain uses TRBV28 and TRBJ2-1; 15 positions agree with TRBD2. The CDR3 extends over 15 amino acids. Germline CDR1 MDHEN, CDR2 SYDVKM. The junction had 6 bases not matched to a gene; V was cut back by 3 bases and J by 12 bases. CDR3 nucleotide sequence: TGTGCCAGCAGTTTGCCGGGACTAGCGGGAGGTAGGCAGTTCTTC. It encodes CASSLPGLAGGRQFF.

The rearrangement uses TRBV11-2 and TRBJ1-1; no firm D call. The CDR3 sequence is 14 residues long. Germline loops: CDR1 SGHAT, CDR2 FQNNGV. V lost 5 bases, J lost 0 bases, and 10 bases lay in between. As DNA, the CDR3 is TGTGCCAGCAGCCTCACTTTCGTGAACACTGAAGCTTTCTTT. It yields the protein CASSLTFVNTEAFF.

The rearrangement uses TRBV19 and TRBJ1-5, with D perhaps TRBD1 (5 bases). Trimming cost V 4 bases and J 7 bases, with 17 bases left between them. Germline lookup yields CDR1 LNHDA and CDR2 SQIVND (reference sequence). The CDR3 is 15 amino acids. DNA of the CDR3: TGTGCCAGTAGTACCGGGCGCAGGGAAGGGCAGCCCCAGCATTTT. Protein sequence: CASSTGRREGQPQHF.

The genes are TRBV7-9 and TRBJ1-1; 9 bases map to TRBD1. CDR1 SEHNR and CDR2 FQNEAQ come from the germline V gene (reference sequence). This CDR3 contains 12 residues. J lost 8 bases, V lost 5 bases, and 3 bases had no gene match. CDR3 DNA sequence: TGTGCCAGCAGCCAAGGACAGGGGGAAGCTTTCTTT. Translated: CASSQGQGEAFF.

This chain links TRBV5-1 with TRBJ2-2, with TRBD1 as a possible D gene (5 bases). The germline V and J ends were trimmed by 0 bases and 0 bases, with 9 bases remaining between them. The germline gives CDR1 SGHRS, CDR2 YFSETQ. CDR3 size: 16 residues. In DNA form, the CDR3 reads TGCGCCAGCAGCTTGGACAGGCCAGCGAACACCGGGGAGCTGTTTTTT. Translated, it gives CASSLDRPANTGELFF.

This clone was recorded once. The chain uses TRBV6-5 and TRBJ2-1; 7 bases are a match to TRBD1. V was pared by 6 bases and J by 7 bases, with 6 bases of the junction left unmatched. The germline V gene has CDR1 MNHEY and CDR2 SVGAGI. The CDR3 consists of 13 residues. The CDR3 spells CASSRGLGNEQFF. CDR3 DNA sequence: TGTGCCAGCAGCAGGGGGTTGGGAAATGAGCAGTTCTTC.

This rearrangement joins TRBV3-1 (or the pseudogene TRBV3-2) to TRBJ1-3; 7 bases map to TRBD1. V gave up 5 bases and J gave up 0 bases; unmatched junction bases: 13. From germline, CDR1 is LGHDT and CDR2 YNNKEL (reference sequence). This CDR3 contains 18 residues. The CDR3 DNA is TGTGCCAGCAGCATCAGGGGGATTTTTGGGGGCTCTGGAAACACCATATATTTT. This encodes CASSIRGIFGGSGNTIYF.

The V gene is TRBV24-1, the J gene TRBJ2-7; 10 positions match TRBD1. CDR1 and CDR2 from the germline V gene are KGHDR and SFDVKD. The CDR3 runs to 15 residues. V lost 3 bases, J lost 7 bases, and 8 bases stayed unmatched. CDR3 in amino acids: CATSDGGQGIREQYF. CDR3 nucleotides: TGTGCCACCAGTGATGGGGGACAGGGGATTAGAGAGCAGTACTTC.